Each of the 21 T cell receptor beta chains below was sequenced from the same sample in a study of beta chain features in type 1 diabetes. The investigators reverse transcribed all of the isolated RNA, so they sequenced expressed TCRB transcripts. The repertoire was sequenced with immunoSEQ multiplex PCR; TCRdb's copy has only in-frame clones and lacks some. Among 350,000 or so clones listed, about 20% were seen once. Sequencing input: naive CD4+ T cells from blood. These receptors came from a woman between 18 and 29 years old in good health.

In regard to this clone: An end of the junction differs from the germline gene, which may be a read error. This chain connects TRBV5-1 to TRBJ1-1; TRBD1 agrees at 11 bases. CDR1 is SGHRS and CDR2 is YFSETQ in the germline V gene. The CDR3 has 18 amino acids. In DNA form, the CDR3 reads TGCGCCAGCAGCTTGGCTGGACAGGGGGCCGGTAGGAACCCTGAAGCTTTCTTT. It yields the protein CASSLAGQGAGRNPEAFF.

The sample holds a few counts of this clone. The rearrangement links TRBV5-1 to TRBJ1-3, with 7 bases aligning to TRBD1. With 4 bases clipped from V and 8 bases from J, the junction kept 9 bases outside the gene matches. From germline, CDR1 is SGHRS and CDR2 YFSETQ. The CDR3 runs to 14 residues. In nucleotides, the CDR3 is TGCGCCAGCAGCAAAGGACAGGAAGGGGACACCATATATTTT. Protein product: CASSKGQEGDTIYF.

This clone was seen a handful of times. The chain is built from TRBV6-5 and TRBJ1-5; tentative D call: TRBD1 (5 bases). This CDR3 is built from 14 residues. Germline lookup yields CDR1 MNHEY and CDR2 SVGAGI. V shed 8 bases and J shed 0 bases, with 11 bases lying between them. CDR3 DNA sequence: TGTGCCAGCCGAGAGACAGATAGCAATCAGCCCCAGCATTTT. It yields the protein CASRETDSNQPQHF.

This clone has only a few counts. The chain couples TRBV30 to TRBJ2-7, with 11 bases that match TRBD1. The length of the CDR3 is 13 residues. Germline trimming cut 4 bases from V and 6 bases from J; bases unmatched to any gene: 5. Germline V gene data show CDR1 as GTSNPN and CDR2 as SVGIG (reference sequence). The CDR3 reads CAWTGQGAGEQYF. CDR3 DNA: TGTGCCTGGACCGGACAGGGGGCGGGCGAGCAGTACTTC.

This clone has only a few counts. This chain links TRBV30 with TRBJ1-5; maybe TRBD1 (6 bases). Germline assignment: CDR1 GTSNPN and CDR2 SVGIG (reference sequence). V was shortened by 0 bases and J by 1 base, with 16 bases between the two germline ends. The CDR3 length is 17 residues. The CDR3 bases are TGTGCCTGGAGTGTGGGGGCCTCGACAGTAAGCAATCAGCCCCAGCATTTT. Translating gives CAWSVGASTVSNQPQHF.

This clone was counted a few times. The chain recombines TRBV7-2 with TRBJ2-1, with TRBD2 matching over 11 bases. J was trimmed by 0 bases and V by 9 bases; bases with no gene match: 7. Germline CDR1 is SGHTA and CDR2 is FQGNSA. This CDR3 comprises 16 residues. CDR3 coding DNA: TGTGCCAGTAGCCCGACTAGCGGGGTCTCCTACAATGAGCAGTTCTTC. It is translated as CASSPTSGVSYNEQFF.

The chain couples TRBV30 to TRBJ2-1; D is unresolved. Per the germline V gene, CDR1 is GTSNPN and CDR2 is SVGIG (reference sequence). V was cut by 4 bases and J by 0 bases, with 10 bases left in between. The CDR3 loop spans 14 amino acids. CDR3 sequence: CAWNGRPSYNEQFF. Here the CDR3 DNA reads TGTGCCTGGAATGGGCGCCCCTCCTACAATGAGCAGTTCTTC.

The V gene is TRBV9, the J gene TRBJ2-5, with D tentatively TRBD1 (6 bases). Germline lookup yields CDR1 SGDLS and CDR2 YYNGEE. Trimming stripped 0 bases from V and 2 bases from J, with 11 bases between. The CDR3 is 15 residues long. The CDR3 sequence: CASSVGPDRQETQYF. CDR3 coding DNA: TGTGCCAGCAGCGTAGGGCCGGACAGACAAGAGACCCAGTACTTC.

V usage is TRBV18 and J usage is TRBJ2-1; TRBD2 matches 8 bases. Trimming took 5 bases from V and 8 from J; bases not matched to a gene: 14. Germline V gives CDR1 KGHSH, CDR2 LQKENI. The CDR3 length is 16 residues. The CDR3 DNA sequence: TGTGCCAGCTCAGACCTGGAGGTAGCGGGAATGGATGAGCAGTTCTTC. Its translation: CASSDLEVAGMDEQFF.

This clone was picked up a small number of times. CDR3 coding DNA: TGTGCCTACCTCCGAGGGCGGGGCATTAACACCGGGGAGCTGTTTTTT. Translating gives CAYLRGRGINTGELFF. V and J are TRBV30 and TRBJ2-2, with D possibly matching TRBD2 (6 bases). Germline CDR1 reads GTSNPN; CDR2 reads SVGIG (reference sequence). This CDR3 contains 16 residues. V was cut by 7 bases and J by 2 bases, with 20 bases left in between.

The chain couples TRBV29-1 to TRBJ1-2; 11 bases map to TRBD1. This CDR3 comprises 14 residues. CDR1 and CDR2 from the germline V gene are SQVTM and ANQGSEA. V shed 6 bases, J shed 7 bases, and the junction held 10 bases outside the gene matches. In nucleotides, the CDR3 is TGCAGCGTGGGGGACTGGACAGGGGGCGGTGGCTACACCTTC. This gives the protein CSVGDWTGGGGYTF.

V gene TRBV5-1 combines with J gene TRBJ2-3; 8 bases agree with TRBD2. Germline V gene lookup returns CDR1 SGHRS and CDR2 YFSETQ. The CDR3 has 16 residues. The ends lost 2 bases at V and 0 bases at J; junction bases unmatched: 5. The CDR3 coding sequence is TGCGCCAGCAGCTTTCCTGTAGCGGGGAGCACAGATACGCAGTATTTT. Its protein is CASSFPVAGSTDTQYF.

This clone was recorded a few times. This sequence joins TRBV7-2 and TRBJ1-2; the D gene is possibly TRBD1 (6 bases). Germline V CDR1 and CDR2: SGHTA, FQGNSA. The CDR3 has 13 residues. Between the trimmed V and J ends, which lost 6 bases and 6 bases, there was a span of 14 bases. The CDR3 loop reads CASSFQGFHGYTF. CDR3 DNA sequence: TGTGCCAGCAGTTTCCAGGGGTTTCATGGCTACACCTTC.

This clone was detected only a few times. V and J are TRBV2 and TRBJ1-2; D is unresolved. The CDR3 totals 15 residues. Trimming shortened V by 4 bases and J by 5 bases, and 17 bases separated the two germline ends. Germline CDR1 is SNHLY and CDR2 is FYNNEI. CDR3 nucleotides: TGTGCCAGCAGTGCTCTTTCGAGGGTACTGTATGGCTACACCTTC. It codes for CASSALSRVLYGYTF. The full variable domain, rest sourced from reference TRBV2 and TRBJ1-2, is EPEVTQTPSHQVTQMGQEVILRCVPISNHLYFYWYRQILGQKVEFLVSFYNNEISEKSEIFDDQFSVERPDGSNFTLKIRSTKLEDSAMYFCASSALSRVLYGYTFGSGTRLTVV.

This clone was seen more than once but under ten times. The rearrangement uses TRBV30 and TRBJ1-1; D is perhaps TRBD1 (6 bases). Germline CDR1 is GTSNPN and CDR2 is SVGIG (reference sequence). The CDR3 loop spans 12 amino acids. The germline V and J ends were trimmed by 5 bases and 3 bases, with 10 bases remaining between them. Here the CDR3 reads CAWVGQHTEAFF. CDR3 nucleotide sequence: TGTGCCTGGGTTGGACAGCACACTGAAGCTTTCTTT.

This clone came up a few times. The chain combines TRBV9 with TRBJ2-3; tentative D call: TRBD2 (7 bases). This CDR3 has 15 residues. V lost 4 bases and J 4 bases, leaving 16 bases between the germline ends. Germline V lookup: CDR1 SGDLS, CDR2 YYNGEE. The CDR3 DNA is TGTGCCAGCAGCCCCCCTTGGGGGGGCGCAGATACGCAGTATTTT. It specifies CASSPPWGGADTQYF.

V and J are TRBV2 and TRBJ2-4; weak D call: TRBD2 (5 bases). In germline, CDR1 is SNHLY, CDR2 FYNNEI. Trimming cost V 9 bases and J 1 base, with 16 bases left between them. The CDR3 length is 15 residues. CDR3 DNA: TGTGCCAGTTCCAGAAGGTCGGGGGCCAAAAACATTCAGTACTTC. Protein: CASSRRSGAKNIQYF.

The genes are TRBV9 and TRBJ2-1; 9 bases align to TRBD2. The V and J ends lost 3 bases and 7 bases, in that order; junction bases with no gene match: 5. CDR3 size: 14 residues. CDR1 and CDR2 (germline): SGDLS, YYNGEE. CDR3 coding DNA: TGTGCCAGCAGCGATCTAGCGGGGAGGAATGAGCAGTTCTTC. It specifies CASSDLAGRNEQFF.

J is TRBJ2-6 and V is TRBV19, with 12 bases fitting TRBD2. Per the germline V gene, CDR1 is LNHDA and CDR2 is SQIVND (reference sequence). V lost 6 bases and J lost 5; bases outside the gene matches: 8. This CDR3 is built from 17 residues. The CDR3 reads CASSPTSGGAWANVLTF. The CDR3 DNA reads TGTGCCAGTAGCCCGACTAGCGGGGGAGCCTGGGCCAACGTCCTGACTTTC.

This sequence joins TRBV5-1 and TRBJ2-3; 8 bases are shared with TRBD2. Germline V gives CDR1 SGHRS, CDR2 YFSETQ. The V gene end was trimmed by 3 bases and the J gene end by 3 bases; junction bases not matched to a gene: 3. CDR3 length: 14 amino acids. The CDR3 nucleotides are TGCGCCAGCAGCTGGGGACTAGAAACAGATACGCAGTATTTT. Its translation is CASSWGLETDTQYF. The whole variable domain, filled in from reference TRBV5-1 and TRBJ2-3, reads KAGVTQTPRYLIKTRGQQVTLSCSPISGHRSVSWYQQTPGQGLQFLFEYFSETQRNKGNFPGRFSGRQFSNSRSEMNVSTLELGDSALYLCASSWGLETDTQYFGPGTRLTVL.

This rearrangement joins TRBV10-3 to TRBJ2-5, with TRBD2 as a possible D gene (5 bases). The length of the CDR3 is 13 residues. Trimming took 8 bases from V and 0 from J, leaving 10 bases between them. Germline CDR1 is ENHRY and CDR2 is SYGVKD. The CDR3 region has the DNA TGTGCCATCGCGCTCGGGGACCAAGAGACCCAGTACTTC. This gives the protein CAIALGDQETQYF.